What follows are 28 T cell receptor beta chains derived from one specimen sequenced in a study of T cell responses to AZD1222 COVID-19 vaccine. Sequenced by immunoSEQ multiplex PCR; TCRdb stores in-frame clones only, minus some. The table records fewer than 200,000 clones, 70% to 90% of them present only once. Sample: peripheral blood, taken 28 days after the second AZD1222 dose. The receptors were gathered from an adult who received the AZD1222 COVID-19 vaccine.

The J gene is TRBJ1-2, the V gene TRBV18; perhaps TRBD1 as D (6 bases). Per germline, CDR1 KGHSH and CDR2 LQKENI. The CDR3 extends over 14 amino acids. The V gene lost 3 bases and the J gene lost 1 base, with 9 bases spanning the gap. The CDR3 here is CASSPGTYNYGYTF. CDR3 DNA sequence: TGTGCCAGCTCACCCGGGACATATAACTATGGCTACACCTTC.

The gene calls are TRBV7-8 and TRBJ1-1, with D hard to call. The CDR3 spans 14 residues. The germline CDR1 and CDR2 sequences are SGHVS and FQNEAQ. Deletions cut 2 bases from V and 0 bases from J, with 7 bases between. The CDR3 nucleotides are TGTGCCAGCAGCTTACAGCGATTGAACACTGAAGCTTTCTTT. It codes for CASSLQRLNTEAFF.

J is TRBJ2-5 and V is TRBV7-9; D is unresolved. The CDR3 consists of 12 residues. Germline V lookup: CDR1 SEHNR, CDR2 FQNEAQ (reference sequence). Trimming left V 8 bases short and J 4 bases short, with 11 bases between. The CDR3 is CASSHGRETQYF. The DNA for the CDR3 is TGTGCCAGCTCGCACGGCCGAGAGACCCAGTACTTC.

CDR3 bases: TGTGCCAGTAGTACGTCCGGGACAGGGGACTACGAGCAGTACTTC. The encoded protein is CASSTSGTGDYEQYF. The V gene is TRBV19, the J gene TRBJ2-7, with 10 bases lining up with TRBD1. V shed 4 bases, J shed 3 bases, and the junction held 6 bases outside the gene matches. The length of the CDR3 is 15 residues. Germline CDR1 is LNHDA and CDR2 is SQIVND (reference sequence).

This chain uses TRBV19 with TRBJ1-4; D gene uncertain. V shed 8 bases and J shed 8 bases, with 15 bases lying between them. The CDR3 spans 13 residues. Germline CDR1 is LNHDA and CDR2 is SQIVND (reference sequence). As DNA, the CDR3 is TGTGCCAGTGGGCCAGGCCCTTGGGAAAAACTGTTTTTT. Translating gives CASGPGPWEKLFF.

The V and J genes are TRBV7-6 and TRBJ2-5; 14 bases fit TRBD2. The CDR3 totals 14 residues. V shed 8 bases, J shed 9 bases, and the junction held 8 bases outside the gene matches. Germline CDR1 and CDR2: SGHVS and FNYEAQ. The CDR3 here is CASQGLAGVVAQYF. In DNA, the CDR3 is TGTGCCAGCCAGGGACTAGCGGGGGTAGTGGCCCAGTACTTC.

J is TRBJ2-1 and V is TRBV4-2; 9 bases are shared with TRBD2. V was pared by 0 bases and J by 2 bases, with 8 bases of the junction left unmatched. Germline lookup yields CDR1 LGHNA and CDR2 YNFKEQ. There are 18 residues in the CDR3. This chain's CDR3 is CASSQDGAGGKTYNEQFF. Here the CDR3 DNA reads TGTGCCAGCAGCCAAGATGGAGCGGGGGGAAAAACCTACAATGAGCAGTTCTTC.

This clone was picked up one time. The genes are TRBV19 and TRBJ2-7; D perhaps matches TRBD1 (5 bases). V dropped 8 bases and J dropped 3 bases, with 20 bases sitting between them. Germline V CDR1 and CDR2: LNHDA, SQIVND (reference sequence). The CDR3 totals 15 residues. The CDR3 region is CASAIGQGLIYEQYF. The CDR3 region has the DNA TGTGCCAGTGCAATAGGCCAGGGCCTTATCTACGAGCAGTACTTC.

The rearrangement links TRBV4-1 to TRBJ1-2; D perhaps matches TRBD1 (6 bases). The V gene's germline CDR1 is MGHRA and CDR2 YSYEKL. The length of the CDR3 is 14 residues. Trimming cost V 1 base and J 8 bases, with 14 bases left between them. CDR3 DNA sequence: TGCGCCAGCAGCCAAGGGGGGCAATCGCGAGGCTACACCTTC. Protein: CASSQGGQSRGYTF.

The chain joins TRBV7-2 to TRBJ1-2, with D unclear. CDR3 length equals 13 residues. Trimming removed 3 bases from V and 8 bases from J, with 13 bases in between. CDR1 is SGHTA and CDR2 is FQGNSA in the germline V gene. The CDR3 sequence: CASSFNSGSGYTF. CDR3 DNA sequence: TGTGCCAGCAGCTTCAACAGTGGATCCGGCTACACCTTC. The variable domain in full, completed from reference TRBV7-2 and TRBJ1-2, reads GAGVSQSPSNKVTEKGKDVELRCDPISGHTALYWYRQSLGQGLEFLIYFQGNSAPDKSGLPSDRFSAERTGGSVSTLTIQRTQQEDSAVYLCASSFNSGSGYTFGSGTRLTVV.

The V call is TRBV19, the J call TRBJ1-4; D unclear. CDR3 length: 13 residues. Germline values: CDR1 LNHDA, CDR2 SQIVND (reference sequence). The V and J ends lost 7 bases and 0 bases respectively, with 6 bases between them. CDR3 coding DNA: TGTGCCAGTATCGATTCAACTAATGAAAAACTGTTTTTT. Translated: CASIDSTNEKLFF.

This clone was detected once. This chain joins TRBV7-9 and TRBJ1-3; D ambiguous. The CDR3 runs 13 residues. Deletions cut 2 bases from V and 4 bases from J, with 6 bases between. Per the germline V gene, CDR1 is SEHNR and CDR2 is FQNEAQ (reference sequence). The CDR3 DNA reads TGTGCCAGCAGCTTACCAGGAGGAAACACCATATATTTT. Amino acid sequence: CASSLPGGNTIYF.

This clone was seen only once. V usage is TRBV4-1 and J usage is TRBJ2-3; 8 positions agree with TRBD2. Germline V gene data show CDR1 as MGHRA and CDR2 as YSYEKL. The V and J ends lost 6 bases and 2 bases, in that order; junction bases with no gene match: 7. The CDR3 extends over 15 amino acids. CDR3 sequence: CASSSRGGTTDTQYF. CDR3 nucleotides: TGCGCCAGCAGTTCTCGGGGGGGAACCACAGATACGCAGTATTTT.

This sequence joins TRBV19 and TRBJ1-2, with 10 bases that match TRBD1. CDR1 and CDR2 from the germline V gene are LNHDA and SQIVND (reference sequence). CDR3 length: 14 amino acids. Trimming removed 3 bases from V and 2 bases from J; junction bases left unmatched: 0. The CDR3 reads CASSMGQGNYGYTF. The CDR3 DNA reads as TGTGCCAGTAGTATGGGACAGGGGAACTATGGCTACACCTTC.

V and J are TRBV25-1 and TRBJ1-1; D perhaps matches TRBD1 (5 bases). The V end was cut by 1 base, the J end by 11 bases, with 11 bases between. The CDR3 consists of 12 residues. From germline, CDR1 is MGHDK and CDR2 SYGVNS. As DNA, the CDR3 is TGTGCCAGCAGTGAATCGGGCAGGGTGGCTTTCTTT. Translation gives CASSESGRVAFF.

V is TRBV19 and J is TRBJ1-1; D unclear. Germline CDR1 LNHDA, CDR2 SQIVND (reference sequence). The CDR3 contains 11 residues. The V end was cut by 11 bases, the J end by 1 base, with 8 bases between. In nucleotides, the CDR3 is TGTGCCGCCGGGTCGAACACTGAAGCTTTCTTT. It encodes CAAGSNTEAFF. Looking up the rest from reference TRBV19 and TRBJ1-1 gives the full variable domain: DGGITQSPKYLFRKEGQNVTLSCEQNLNHDAMYWYRQDPGQGLRLIYYSQIVNDFQKGDIAEGYSVSREKKESFPLTVTSAQKNPTAFYLCAAGSNTEAFFGQGTRLTVV.

This chain connects TRBV3-1 (or the pseudogene TRBV3-2) to TRBJ1-3, with D hard to call. Trimming pared 4 bases from V and 2 bases from J, leaving 3 bases between. There are 12 residues in the CDR3. Germline V gives CDR1 LGHDT, CDR2 YNNKEL (reference sequence). The CDR3 sequence: CASSRTGNTIYF. The CDR3 DNA sequence: TGTGCCAGCAGCCGCACTGGAAACACCATATATTTT.

The rearrangement joins TRBV7-6 to TRBJ2-1, with TRBD2 matching 9 bases. This CDR3 has 18 residues. The V and J ends lost 5 bases and 4 bases, in that order; junction bases with no gene match: 15. Germline CDR1 SGHVS, CDR2 FNYEAQ. The CDR3 loop is CASSRNGPGLAFYNEQFF. The CDR3 DNA sequence: TGTGCCAGCAGCCGAAATGGACCGGGACTAGCTTTTTACAATGAGCAGTTCTTC.

The chain couples TRBV7-6 to TRBJ2-7, with D hard to call. Trimming left V 3 bases short and J 5 bases short, with 8 bases between. The CDR3 has 12 residues. Per the germline V gene, CDR1 is SGHVS and CDR2 is FNYEAQ. CDR3 nucleotide sequence: TGTGCCAGCAGCTTTTACTCACACGAGCAGTACTTC. Translating it yields CASSFYSHEQYF.

In DNA form, the CDR3 reads TGTGCCACTTTGAGTGTAGGGCTGGACACCGGGGAGCTGTTTTTT. Translating it yields CATLSVGLDTGELFF. The rearrangement joins TRBV6-5 to TRBJ2-2, with no clear D. Germline assignment: CDR1 MNHEY and CDR2 SVGAGI. CDR3 size: 15 residues. V was clipped by 10 bases and J by 3 bases, with 18 bases between them.

The chain carries TRBV5-6 and TRBJ1-2; 11 bases are shared with TRBD1. Germline V gene data show CDR1 as SGHDT and CDR2 as YYEEEE. This CDR3 region has 16 residues. V was clipped by 4 bases and J by 3 bases; unmatched bases: 8. CDR3 protein: CASSPDGTGGDYGYTF. CDR3 coding DNA: TGTGCCAGCAGCCCAGATGGGACAGGGGGGGACTATGGCTACACCTTC.

The rearrangement uses TRBV15 and TRBJ2-3, with D unresolved. The CDR3 length is 14 residues. In germline, CDR1 is LNHNV, CDR2 YYDKDF (reference sequence). V gave up 6 bases and J gave up 4 bases, with 14 bases separating them. DNA of the CDR3: TGTGCCACCAGTCCACGTGACCCCGCAGATACGCAGTATTTT. This sequence encodes CATSPRDPADTQYF. The entire variable domain, with the rest obtained from reference TRBV15 and TRBJ2-3, is as follows: DAMVIQNPRYQVTQFGKPVTLSCSQTLNHNVMYWYQQKSSQAPKLLFHYYDKDFNNEADTPDNFQSRRPNTSFCFLDIRSPGLGDTAMYLCATSPRDPADTQYFGPGTRLTVL.

J is TRBJ1-1 and V is TRBV29-1; 7 bases fit TRBD1. V lost 5 bases and J lost 2; bases outside the gene matches: 2. This CDR3 spans 12 amino acids. In germline, CDR1 is SQVTM, CDR2 ANQGSEA. The CDR3 DNA reads TGCAGCGTTCGGGACAGTAACACTGAAGCTTTCTTT. It codes for CSVRDSNTEAFF.

This chain links TRBV3-1 (or the pseudogene TRBV3-2) with TRBJ2-5, with D perhaps assigned TRBD1 or TRBD2 (6 bases each). Germline V gives CDR1 LGHDT, CDR2 YNNKEL (reference sequence). This CDR3 has 15 amino acids. Trimming removed 3 bases from V and 4 bases from J, with 15 bases in between. The CDR3 DNA is TGTGCCAGCAGCCAGAACATAGGGGGGTCAGAGACCCAGTACTTC. Protein: CASSQNIGGSETQYF.

The CDR3 DNA reads TGTGCCAGCAGTGAACTGACAGGGAGCAATCAGCCCCAGCATTTT. Residues: CASSELTGSNQPQHF. The chain employs TRBV6-1 and TRBJ1-5; TRBD1 matches at 7 bases. V shed 2 bases and J 1 base; nucleotides not matched to a gene: 2. Germline V lookup: CDR1 MNHNS, CDR2 SASEGT. The CDR3 loop spans 15 amino acids.

V is TRBV11-3 and J is TRBJ2-1; perhaps TRBD1 as D (6 bases). The CDR3 is 15 residues long. Trimming pared 3 bases from V and 9 bases from J, leaving 18 bases between. Germline CDR1 and CDR2: SGHNT and YENEEA. CDR3 sequence: CASSLTTEQGSEQFF. CDR3 DNA: TGTGCCAGCAGCTTGACCACCGAACAGGGCAGTGAGCAGTTCTTC.

The V and J genes are TRBV29-1 and TRBJ2-1; possibly TRBD2 for D (6 bases). With 3 bases removed from V and 8 bases from J, the gap between germline ends came to 11 bases. This CDR3 has 12 amino acids. CDR1 and CDR2 (germline): SQVTM, ANQGSEA. The CDR3 sequence: CSVDGGVHEQFF. CDR3 nucleotide sequence: TGCAGCGTTGACGGGGGAGTACATGAGCAGTTCTTC.

The chain combines TRBV15 with TRBJ1-2; a weak D match, TRBD1 (6 bases). This CDR3 region has 14 residues. Germline V gives CDR1 LNHNV, CDR2 YYDKDF (reference sequence). Trimming took off 2 bases at V and 2 bases at J, with 9 bases between the two ends. CDR3 in DNA: TGTGCCACCAGCAGATACAGGGAGAACTATGGCTACACCTTC. It codes for CATSRYRENYGYTF.